This is a list of T cell receptor beta chains from one sample in a study of CD8 T cells in ankylosing spondylitis. TCRdb used MiXCR to reprocess the 5' RACE reads, holding one entry per CDR3 protein. The sample contains about 540,000 distinct CDR3 sequences, 12% of which appear only once. Sample: blood, either unsorted or a sorted T cell fraction (not recorded which). These TCRs come from a male donor with ankylosing spondylitis. Each CDR3 is given with its conserved first and last residue. The order of the fields is J gene, V gene, CDR3 protein.

TRBJ1-1,TRBV15,CATSREAGMNTEAFF
TRBJ1-2,TRBV7-2,CASSLDRGDYGYTF
TRBJ2-1,TRBV10-3,CAISEGGRQPDEQFF
TRBJ2-1,TRBV6-1,CASGETGGFEQFF
TRBJ1-1,TRBV7-2,CASSYHGRGGTEAFF
TRBJ1-5,TRBV3-1,CASSQMRDQPQHF
TRBJ2-5,TRBV11-3,CASSQTGTWGETQYF
TRBJ2-1,TRBV5-1,CASSLGTGPSNNEQFF
TRBJ1-2,TRBV20-1,CSAREGTLGIGGYTF
TRBJ2-1,TRBV12-3/TRBV12-4,CASAEGDGYNEQFF
TRBJ2-7,TRBV29-1,CSVAFLSSYEQYF
TRBJ1-5,TRBV19,CASSIRQGGSNQPQHF
TRBJ2-1,TRBV10-2,CASRGLAGGPGYNEQFF
TRBJ2-1,TRBV4-1,CASSQERGGINEQFF
TRBJ2-2,TRBV10-3,CAVHRVGLGNTGELFF
TRBJ2-3,TRBV2,CASRGTAFDTQYF
TRBJ1-1,TRBV9,CASSVDLTGINTEAFF
TRBJ2-7,TRBV3-1,CASSHSGTGIEQYF
TRBJ1-1,TRBV11-2,CASSLGSLGTEAFF
TRBJ2-2,TRBV11-2,CASSPILAGWTGELFF
TRBJ2-5,TRBV5-1,CASSLDWGIETQYF
TRBJ2-3,TRBV29-1,CSAENLFTDTQYF
TRBJ1-2,TRBV7-9,CASSRGQEYGYTF
TRBJ2-1,TRBV11-2,CASSLDPNNEQFF
TRBJ2-4,TRBV4-2,CASSQDLAKNIQYF
TRBJ2-5,TRBV5-1,CASSPRAYQETQYF
TRBJ2-2,TRBV5-1,CASSLSSGRDTGELFF
TRBJ2-4,TRBV29-1,CSAWTGGDIQYF
TRBJ2-1,TRBV2,CASIASSYNEQFF
TRBJ2-2,TRBV5-1,CASSINRGSRTGELFF
TRBJ1-1,TRBV18,CASSSGAGTEAFF
TRBJ1-2,TRBV4-1,CASSQEGGSGYTF
TRBJ2-3,TRBV5-5,CASSTATGGGTDTQYF
TRBJ2-7,TRBV10-3,CAISESGDSSYEQYF
TRBJ1-1,TRBV20-1,CSARDGRHSNTEAFF
TRBJ2-2,TRBV24-1,CATSLSGELFF
TRBJ2-1,TRBV3-1,CASSQDRGFPSYNEQFF
TRBJ1-2,TRBV15,CATSSEIAPRGYTF
TRBJ1-4,TRBV12-3/TRBV12-4,CASSITGHGDNEKLFF